A single sample gave rise to the 16 T cell receptor beta chains below, sequenced in a study of neoadjuvant anti-PD-1 for oral cavity cancer. Libraries were prepared by immunoSEQ multiplex PCR; TCRdb keeps only in-frame clonotypes and omits some of them. The sample includes some 61,000 clones, 80% to 90% of them seen just once. Documented time point: after neoadjuvant nivolumab, at surgical resection. Sequenced material: PBMCs, taken after nivolumab (anti-PD-1) treatment. Source of these receptors: a person aged 40-85 years with oral cavity squamous cell carcinoma.

The rearrangement links TRBV5-6 to TRBJ1-1; 10 nucleotides agree with TRBD1. V trimming: 0 bases; J trimming: 4 bases; junction bases outside the gene matches: 3. Per the germline V gene, CDR1 is SGHDT and CDR2 is YYEEEE. This CDR3 contains 15 residues. The CDR3 protein is CASSLVRTGGTEAFF. The CDR3 DNA reads TGTGCCAGCAGCTTGGTTCGGACAGGGGGCACTGAAGCTTTCTTT.

This chain links TRBV13 with TRBJ1-1; D possibly corresponds to TRBD1 (6 bases). The CDR3 totals 12 residues. Germline V gene data show CDR1 as PRHDT and CDR2 as FYEKMQ (reference sequence). With 5 bases removed from V and 5 bases from J, the gap between germline ends came to 9 bases. CDR3 amino acids: CASSPRGTEAFF. Here the CDR3 DNA reads TGTGCCAGCAGCCCCAGGGGAACTGAAGCTTTCTTT. The whole variable domain, remainder taken from reference TRBV13 and TRBJ1-1, is AAGVIQSPRHLIKEKRETATLKCYPIPRHDTVYWYQQGPGQDPQFLISFYEKMQSDKGSIPDRFSAQQFSDYHSELNMSSLELGDSALYFCASSPRGTEAFFGQGTRLTVV.

This chain joins TRBV19 and TRBJ1-1, with no clear D. In germline, CDR1 is LNHDA, CDR2 SQIVND (reference sequence). This CDR3 has 12 amino acids. The germline V and J ends were trimmed by 5 bases and 4 bases, with 8 bases remaining between them. The CDR3 bases are TGTGCCAGTAGTCCCCACGGCACTGAAGCTTTCTTT. The encoded protein is CASSPHGTEAFF.

V and J are TRBV11-2 and TRBJ2-3, with 7 bases fitting TRBD2. The CDR3 length is 15 residues. The trim removed 5 bases at V and 4 bases at J, leaving 9 bases unmatched. Germline CDR1 is SGHAT and CDR2 is FQNNGV. The CDR3 protein is CASSLGGRGPDTQYF. In nucleotides, the CDR3 is TGTGCCAGCAGCCTAGGAGGGAGGGGCCCAGATACGCAGTATTTT.

V gene TRBV7-8 combines with J gene TRBJ1-5; 8 bases line up with TRBD1. The CDR3 covers 15 residues. V lost 5 bases to trimming and J lost 4 bases; unmatched junction nucleotides: 7. The V gene's germline CDR1 is SGHVS and CDR2 FQNEAQ. This CDR3 reads CASSQQGQANQPQHF. Here the CDR3 DNA reads TGTGCCAGCAGCCAGCAGGGACAGGCTAATCAGCCCCAGCATTTT.

This chain uses TRBV9 with TRBJ2-7; D remains unclear. Germline-derived CDR1 and CDR2 are SGDLS and YYNGEE. V lost 2 bases, J lost 0 bases, and 9 bases lay in between. There are 14 residues in the CDR3. The CDR3 sequence is CASSVGGNSYEQYF. The CDR3 DNA follows: TGTGCCAGCAGCGTCGGCGGCAACTCCTACGAGCAGTACTTC.

The chain has TRBV19 and TRBJ1-2, with D maybe TRBD1 (5 bases). Trimming cost V 4 bases and J 5 bases, with 20 bases left between them. CDR3 length: 16 residues. CDR1 is LNHDA and CDR2 is SQIVND in the germline V gene (reference sequence). CDR3 loop: CASSNTGGSAGYGYTF. The CDR3 bases are TGTGCCAGTAGTAACACAGGTGGCTCCGCCGGATATGGCTACACCTTC.

This rearrangement joins TRBV7-6 to TRBJ1-1, with 7 bases fitting TRBD1. The junction had 6 bases not matched to a gene; V was cut back by 5 bases and J by 0 bases. CDR1 and CDR2 from the germline V gene are SGHVS and FNYEAQ. The CDR3 sequence is 15 residues long. CDR3 sequence: CASSRMGQLNTEAFF. For the CDR3, the DNA is TGTGCCAGCAGCAGAATGGGACAGCTGAACACTGAAGCTTTCTTT.

The chain links TRBV25-1 to TRBJ2-3; maybe TRBD1 (5 bases). Germline lookup yields CDR1 MGHDK and CDR2 SYGVNS. The CDR3 sequence is 13 residues long. V was trimmed by 7 bases and J by 5 bases, leaving 13 bases between them. CDR3 protein: CASTWAGQDTQYF. CDR3 coding DNA: TGTGCCAGCACGTGGGCAGGGCAAGATACGCAGTATTTT.

The chain recombines TRBV6-1 with TRBJ1-1; D possibly corresponds to TRBD1 (5 bases). V lost 2 bases and J lost 3, with 10 bases in between. Germline lookup yields CDR1 MNHNS and CDR2 SASEGT. The CDR3 totals 14 residues. The CDR3 nucleotides read TGTGCCAGCAGTGAATTGGGGGGTTACACTGAAGCTTTCTTT. Translated: CASSELGGYTEAFF.

V gene TRBV11-2 combines with J gene TRBJ2-5; possibly TRBD1 for D (6 bases). Looked up from germline, CDR1 is SGHAT and CDR2 is FQNNGV. This CDR3 is built from 13 residues. V shed 1 base and J shed 5 bases, with 8 bases lying between them. The CDR3 protein is CASSLVQGETQYF. In DNA, the CDR3 is TGTGCCAGCAGCTTAGTTCAGGGGGAGACCCAGTACTTC.

The rearrangement uses TRBV9 and TRBJ1-2; no reliable D call. Germline V gene sequence: CDR1 SGDLS, CDR2 YYNGEE. Between the trimmed V and J ends, which lost 2 bases and 8 bases, there was a span of 16 bases. The CDR3 consists of 14 residues. CDR3 sequence (DNA): TGTGCCAGCAGCGTTCAATCGGGGTTCGGGGGCTACACCTTC. This encodes CASSVQSGFGGYTF.

J is TRBJ2-7 and V is TRBV28; TRBD1 aligns across 7 bases. The germline V gene encodes CDR1 MDHEN and CDR2 SYDVKM. V dropped 7 bases and J dropped 6; count of bases not matched to a gene: 12. The CDR3 runs 14 residues. This CDR3 reads CASNQPGQIVEQYF. As DNA, the CDR3 is TGTGCCAGCAATCAACCGGGACAGATCGTCGAGCAGTACTTC.

CDR3 protein: CASSRGGPNTGELFF. The CDR3 nucleotides read TGTGCCAGCAGCCGAGGGGGGCCGAACACCGGGGAGCTGTTTTTT. The rearrangement links TRBV14 to TRBJ2-2; D possibly uses TRBD1 or TRBD2 (6 bases each). The V and J ends lost 4 bases and 0 bases respectively, with 9 bases between them. This CDR3 comprises 15 residues. Germline V lookup: CDR1 SGHDN, CDR2 FVKESK.

The rearrangement links TRBV9 to TRBJ2-7; TRBD2 aligns across 8 bases. Trimming cost V 0 bases and J 0 bases; bases outside gene matches: 2. The CDR3 sequence is 15 residues long. The V gene's germline CDR1 is SGDLS and CDR2 YYNGEE. The CDR3 nucleotides are TGTGCCAGCAGCGTAGCTAGCGGGCTCTCCTACGAGCAGTACTTC. Encoded protein: CASSVASGLSYEQYF.

V usage is TRBV6-5 and J usage is TRBJ2-7, with D perhaps matching TRBD1 (7 bases). The ends were cut back, 5 bases at V and 2 bases at J, with 13 bases in the middle. This CDR3 has 14 residues. CDR1 is MNHEY and CDR2 is SVGAGI in the germline V gene. The CDR3 region has the DNA TGTGCCAGCAGTGTAACAGGGGAGGCCTACGAGCAGTACTTC. It translates to CASSVTGEAYEQYF.